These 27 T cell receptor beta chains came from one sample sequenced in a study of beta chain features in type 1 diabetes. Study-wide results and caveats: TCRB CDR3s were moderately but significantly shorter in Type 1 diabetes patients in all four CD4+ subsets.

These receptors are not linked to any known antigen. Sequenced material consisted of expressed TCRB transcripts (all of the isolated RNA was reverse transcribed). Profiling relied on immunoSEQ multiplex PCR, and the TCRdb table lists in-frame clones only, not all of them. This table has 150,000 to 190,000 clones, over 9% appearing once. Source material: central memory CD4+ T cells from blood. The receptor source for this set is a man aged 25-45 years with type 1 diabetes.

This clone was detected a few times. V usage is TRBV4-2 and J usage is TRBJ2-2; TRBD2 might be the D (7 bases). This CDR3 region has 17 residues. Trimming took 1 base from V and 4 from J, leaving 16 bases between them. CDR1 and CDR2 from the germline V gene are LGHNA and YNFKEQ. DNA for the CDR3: TGTGCCAGCAGCCAAGTCCAGGGGAGGGCTAGCACCGGGGAGCTGTTTTTT. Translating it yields CASSQVQGRASTGELFF.

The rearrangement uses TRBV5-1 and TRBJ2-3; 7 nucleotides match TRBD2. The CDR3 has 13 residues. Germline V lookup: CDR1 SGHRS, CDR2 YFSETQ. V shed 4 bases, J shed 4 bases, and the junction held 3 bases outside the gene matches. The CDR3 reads CASSQTSPDTQYF. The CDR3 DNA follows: TGCGCCAGCAGCCAGACTAGCCCAGATACGCAGTATTTT.

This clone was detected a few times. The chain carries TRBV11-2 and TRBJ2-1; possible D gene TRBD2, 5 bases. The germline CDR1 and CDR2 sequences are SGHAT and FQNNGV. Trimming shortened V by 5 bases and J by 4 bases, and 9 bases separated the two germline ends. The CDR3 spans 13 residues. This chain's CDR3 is CASSRPGYNEQFF. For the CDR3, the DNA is TGTGCCAGCAGCCGTCCGGGATACAATGAGCAGTTCTTC.

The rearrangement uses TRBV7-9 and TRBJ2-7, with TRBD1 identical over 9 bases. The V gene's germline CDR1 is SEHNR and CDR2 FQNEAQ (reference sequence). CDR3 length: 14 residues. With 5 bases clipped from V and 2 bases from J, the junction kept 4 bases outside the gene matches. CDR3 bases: TGTGCCAGCAGCCCAGGGACAGGGACCTACGAGCAGTACTTC. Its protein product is CASSPGTGTYEQYF.

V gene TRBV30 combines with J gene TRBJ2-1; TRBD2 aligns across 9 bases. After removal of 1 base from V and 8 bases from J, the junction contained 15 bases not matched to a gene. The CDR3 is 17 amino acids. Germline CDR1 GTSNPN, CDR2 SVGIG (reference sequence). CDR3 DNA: TGTGCCTGGAGTGATCTAATAGGGGGCGGGAGGGGCTATGAGCAGTTCTTC. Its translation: CAWSDLIGGGRGYEQFF.

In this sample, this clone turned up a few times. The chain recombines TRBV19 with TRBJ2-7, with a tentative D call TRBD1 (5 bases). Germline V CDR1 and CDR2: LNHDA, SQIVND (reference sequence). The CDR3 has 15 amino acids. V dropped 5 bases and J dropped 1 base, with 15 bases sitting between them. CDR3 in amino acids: CASSPSGQGSYEQYF. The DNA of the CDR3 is TGTGCCAGTAGTCCCTCTGGGCAGGGATCCTACGAGCAGTACTTC.

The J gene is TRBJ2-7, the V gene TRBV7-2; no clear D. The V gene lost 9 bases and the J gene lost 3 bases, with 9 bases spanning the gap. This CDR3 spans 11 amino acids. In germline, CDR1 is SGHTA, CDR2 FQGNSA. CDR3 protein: CASQKDYEQYF. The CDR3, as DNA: TGTGCCAGTCAGAAAGACTACGAGCAGTACTTC.

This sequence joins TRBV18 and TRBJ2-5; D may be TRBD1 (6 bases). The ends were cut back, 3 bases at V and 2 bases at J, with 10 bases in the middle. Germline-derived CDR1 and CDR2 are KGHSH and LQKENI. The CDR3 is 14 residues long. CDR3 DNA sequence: TGTGCCAGCTCACCGGGGACAACTCAAGAGACCCAGTACTTC. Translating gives CASSPGTTQETQYF.

The CDR3 region has the DNA TGTGCCAGCAGCTCCTACGACAGGTACGAGCAGTACTTC. As protein: CASSSYDRYEQYF. This rearrangement joins TRBV5-6 to TRBJ2-7, with D possibly being TRBD1 (6 bases). Trimming shortened V by 3 bases and J by 4 bases, and 11 bases separated the two germline ends. Germline CDR1 is SGHDT and CDR2 is YYEEEE. This CDR3 region has 13 residues.

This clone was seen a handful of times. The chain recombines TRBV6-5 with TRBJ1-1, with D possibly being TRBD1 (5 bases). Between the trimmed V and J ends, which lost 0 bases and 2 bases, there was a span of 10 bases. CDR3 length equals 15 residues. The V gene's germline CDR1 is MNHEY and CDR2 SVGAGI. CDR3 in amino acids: CASSYSWGANTEAFF. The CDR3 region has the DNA TGTGCCAGCAGTTACTCGTGGGGCGCAAACACTGAAGCTTTCTTT.

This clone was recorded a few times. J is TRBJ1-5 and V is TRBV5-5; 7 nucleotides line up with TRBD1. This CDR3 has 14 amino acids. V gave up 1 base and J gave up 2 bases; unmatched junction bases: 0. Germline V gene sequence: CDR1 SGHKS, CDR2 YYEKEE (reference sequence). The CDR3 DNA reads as TGTGCCAGCAGCTTGACAGGGGGCAATCAGCCCCAGCATTTT. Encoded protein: CASSLTGGNQPQHF.

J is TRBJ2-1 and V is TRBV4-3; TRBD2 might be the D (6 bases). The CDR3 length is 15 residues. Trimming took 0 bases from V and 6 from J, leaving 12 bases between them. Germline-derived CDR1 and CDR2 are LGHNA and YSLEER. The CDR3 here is CASSQDNLRGNEQFF. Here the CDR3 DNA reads TGCGCCAGCAGCCAAGATAATTTGCGGGGCAATGAGCAGTTCTTC.

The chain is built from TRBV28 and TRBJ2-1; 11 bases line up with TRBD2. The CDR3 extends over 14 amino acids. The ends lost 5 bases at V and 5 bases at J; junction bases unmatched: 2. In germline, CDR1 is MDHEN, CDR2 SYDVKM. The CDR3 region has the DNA TGTGCCAGCAGTCCGACTAGCGGGAACAATGAGCAGTTCTTC. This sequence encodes CASSPTSGNNEQFF.

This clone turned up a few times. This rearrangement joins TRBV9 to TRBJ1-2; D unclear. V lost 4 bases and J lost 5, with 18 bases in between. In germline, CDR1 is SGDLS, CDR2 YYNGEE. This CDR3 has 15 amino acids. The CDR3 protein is CASSKETTRRYGYTF. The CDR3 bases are TGTGCCAGCAGCAAAGAGACGACCCGGCGGTATGGCTACACCTTC.

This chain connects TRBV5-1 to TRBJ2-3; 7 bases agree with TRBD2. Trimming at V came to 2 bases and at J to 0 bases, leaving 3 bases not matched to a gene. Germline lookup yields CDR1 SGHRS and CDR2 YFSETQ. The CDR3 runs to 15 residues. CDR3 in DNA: TGCGCCAGCAGCTTAGAAGCGGGGAGCACAGATACGCAGTATTTT. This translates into CASSLEAGSTDTQYF.

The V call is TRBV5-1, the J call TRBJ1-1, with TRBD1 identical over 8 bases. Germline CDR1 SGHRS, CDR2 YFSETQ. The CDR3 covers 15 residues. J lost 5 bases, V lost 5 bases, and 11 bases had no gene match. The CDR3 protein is CASRPSQGAWTEAFF. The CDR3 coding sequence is TGCGCCAGCAGACCGTCCCAGGGGGCATGGACTGAAGCTTTCTTT.

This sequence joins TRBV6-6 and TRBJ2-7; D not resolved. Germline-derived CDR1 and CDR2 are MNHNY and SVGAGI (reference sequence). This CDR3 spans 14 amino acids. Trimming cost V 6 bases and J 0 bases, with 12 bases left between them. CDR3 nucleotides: TGTGCCAGCAGCCCCTCGCGGAACTCCTACGAGCAGTACTTC. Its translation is CASSPSRNSYEQYF.

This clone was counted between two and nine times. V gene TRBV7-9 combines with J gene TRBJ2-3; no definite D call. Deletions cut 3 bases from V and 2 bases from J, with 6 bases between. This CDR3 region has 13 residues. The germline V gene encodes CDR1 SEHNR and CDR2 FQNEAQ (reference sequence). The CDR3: CASSLAATDTQYF. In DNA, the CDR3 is TGTGCCAGCAGCTTGGCGGCCACAGATACGCAGTATTTT.

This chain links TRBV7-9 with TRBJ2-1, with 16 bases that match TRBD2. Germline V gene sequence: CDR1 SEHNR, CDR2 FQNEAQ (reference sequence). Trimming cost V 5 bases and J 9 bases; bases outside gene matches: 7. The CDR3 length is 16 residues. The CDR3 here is CASSPPGLAGGSEQFF. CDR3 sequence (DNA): TGTGCCAGCAGCCCTCCGGGACTAGCGGGAGGGAGTGAGCAGTTCTTC.

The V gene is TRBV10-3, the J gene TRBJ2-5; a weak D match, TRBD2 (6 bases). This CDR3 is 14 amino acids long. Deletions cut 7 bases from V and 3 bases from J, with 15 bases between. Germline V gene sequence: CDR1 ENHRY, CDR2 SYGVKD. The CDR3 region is CAINGGTLEETQYF. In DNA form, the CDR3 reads TGTGCCATCAATGGCGGGACTCTAGAAGAGACCCAGTACTTC.

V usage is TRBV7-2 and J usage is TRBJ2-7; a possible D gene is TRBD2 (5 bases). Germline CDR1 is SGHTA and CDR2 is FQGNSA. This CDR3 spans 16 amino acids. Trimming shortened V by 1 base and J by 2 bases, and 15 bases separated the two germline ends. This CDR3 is CASSLGASSPAYEQYF. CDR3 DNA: TGTGCCAGCAGCTTAGGCGCCTCTAGCCCCGCCTACGAGCAGTACTTC.

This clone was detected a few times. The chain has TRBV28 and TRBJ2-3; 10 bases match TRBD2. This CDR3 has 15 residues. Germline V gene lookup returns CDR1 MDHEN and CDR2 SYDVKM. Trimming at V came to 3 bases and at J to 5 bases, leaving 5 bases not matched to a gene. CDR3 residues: CASSLASGSIDTQYF. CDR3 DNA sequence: TGTGCCAGCAGTTTGGCTAGCGGGAGTATAGATACGCAGTATTTT.

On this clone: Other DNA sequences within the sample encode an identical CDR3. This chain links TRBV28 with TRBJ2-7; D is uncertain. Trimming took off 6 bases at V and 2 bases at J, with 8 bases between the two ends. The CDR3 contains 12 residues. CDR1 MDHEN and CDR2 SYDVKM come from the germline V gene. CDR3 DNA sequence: TGTGCCAGCAGCCGCGCCACCTACGAGCAGTACTTC. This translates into CASSRATYEQYF.

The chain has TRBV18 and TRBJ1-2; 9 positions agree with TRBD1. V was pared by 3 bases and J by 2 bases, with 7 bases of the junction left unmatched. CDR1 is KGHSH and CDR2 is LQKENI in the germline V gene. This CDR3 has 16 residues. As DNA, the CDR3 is TGTGCCAGCTCACCTCTGGGACAGGGCACCAACTATGGCTACACCTTC. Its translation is CASSPLGQGTNYGYTF.

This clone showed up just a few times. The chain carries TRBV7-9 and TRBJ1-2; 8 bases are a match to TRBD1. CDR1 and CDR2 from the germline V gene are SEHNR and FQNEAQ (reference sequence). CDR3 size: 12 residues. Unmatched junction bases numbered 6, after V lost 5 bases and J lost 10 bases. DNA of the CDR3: TGTGCCAGCAGCCCCGACAGGGGTTACTACACCTTC. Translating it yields CASSPDRGYYTF.

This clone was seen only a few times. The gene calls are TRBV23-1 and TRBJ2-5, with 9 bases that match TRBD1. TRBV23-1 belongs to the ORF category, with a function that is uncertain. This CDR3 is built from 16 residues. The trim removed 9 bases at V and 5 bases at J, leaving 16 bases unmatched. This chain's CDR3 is CASGTGKGFGPETQYF. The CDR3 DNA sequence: TGCGCCAGTGGGACAGGGAAAGGCTTCGGTCCGGAGACCCAGTACTTC.

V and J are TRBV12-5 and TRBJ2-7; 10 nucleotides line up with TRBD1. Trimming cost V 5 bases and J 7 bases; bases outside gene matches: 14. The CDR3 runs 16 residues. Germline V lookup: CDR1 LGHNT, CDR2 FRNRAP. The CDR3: CASGHRFGTGVVEQYF. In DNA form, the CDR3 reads TGTGCTAGTGGTCACAGATTCGGGACAGGGGTTGTTGAGCAGTACTTC.